This T cell receptor beta chain was captured in a study of blood T cells in healthy people across ages. Across the study: Capture by template switching was about one barcoded beta molecule per two T cells. Whole-study findings and limits: Age advanced and TCR beta diversity per million T cells fell, roughly linearly. Leaving the PBMCs unsorted stopped any conclusive comparison of naive versus antigen-experienced cells.

Germline V lookup: CDR1 SEHNR, CDR2 FQNEAQ (reference sequence). The V and J ends lost 5 bases and 1 base respectively, with 11 bases between them. The CDR3 extends over 14 amino acids. With a J-beta primer mix and a sample-barcoded 5' primer, a second PCR ran roughly 7 to 11 cycles. Every single cDNA molecule received a tag from a template-switch adaptor with 12 random nucleotides. TCRdb reanalysed the 5' RACE reads using MiXCR and keeps one entry per CDR3 protein. The table has roughly 800,000 distinct CDR3 sequences, more than 45% seen once. A note on this clonotype: Its antigen remains unidentified.

Sample: blood. The chain couples TRBV7-9 to TRBJ2-5; TRBD1 is a possible D gene (5 bases). The TCR comes from a man aged 25-45 years in good health. CDR3 coding DNA: TGTGCCAGCAGCGATTGGACATCCCAAGAGACCCAGTACTTC. Its translation: CASSDWTSQETQYF.